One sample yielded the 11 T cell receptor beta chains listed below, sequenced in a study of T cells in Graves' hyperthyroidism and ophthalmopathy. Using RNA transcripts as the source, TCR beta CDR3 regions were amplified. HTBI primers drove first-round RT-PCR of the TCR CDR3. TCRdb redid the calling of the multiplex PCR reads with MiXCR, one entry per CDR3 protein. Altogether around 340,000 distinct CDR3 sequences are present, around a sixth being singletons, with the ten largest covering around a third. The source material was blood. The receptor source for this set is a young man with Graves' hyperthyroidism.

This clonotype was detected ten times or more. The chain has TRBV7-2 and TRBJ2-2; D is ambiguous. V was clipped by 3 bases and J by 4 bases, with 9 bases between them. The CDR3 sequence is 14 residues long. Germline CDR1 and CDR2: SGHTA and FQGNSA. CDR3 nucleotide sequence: TGTGCCAGCAGCTTTAACGTGGGCACCGGGGAGCTGTTTTTT. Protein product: CASSFNVGTGELFF.

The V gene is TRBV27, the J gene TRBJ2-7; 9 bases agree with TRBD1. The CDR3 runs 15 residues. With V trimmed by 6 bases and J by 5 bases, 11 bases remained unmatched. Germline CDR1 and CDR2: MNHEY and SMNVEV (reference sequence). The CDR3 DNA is TGTGCCAGCAGCCGAAGTCCGGACAGGGGCCACGAGCAGTACTTC. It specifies CASSRSPDRGHEQYF.

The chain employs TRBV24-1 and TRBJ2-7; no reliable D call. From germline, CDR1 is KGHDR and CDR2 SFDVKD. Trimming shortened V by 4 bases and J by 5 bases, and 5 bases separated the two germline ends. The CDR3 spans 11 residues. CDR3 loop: CATSEGNEQYF. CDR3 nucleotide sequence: TGTGCCACCAGTGAAGGGAACGAGCAGTACTTC.

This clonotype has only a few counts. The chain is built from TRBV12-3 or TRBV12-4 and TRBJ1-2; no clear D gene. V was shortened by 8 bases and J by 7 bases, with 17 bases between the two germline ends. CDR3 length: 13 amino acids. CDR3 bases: TGTGCCAGCGGACCAGGCTCGGACGCTGGCTACACCTTC. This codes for CASGPGSDAGYTF.

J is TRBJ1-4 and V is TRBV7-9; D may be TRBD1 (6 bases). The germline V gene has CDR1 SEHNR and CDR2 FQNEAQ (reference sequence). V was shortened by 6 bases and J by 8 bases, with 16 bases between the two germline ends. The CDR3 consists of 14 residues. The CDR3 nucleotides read TGTGCCAGCAGTCGGACAGCCCAGGGCGAAAAACTGTTTTTT. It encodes CASSRTAQGEKLFF.

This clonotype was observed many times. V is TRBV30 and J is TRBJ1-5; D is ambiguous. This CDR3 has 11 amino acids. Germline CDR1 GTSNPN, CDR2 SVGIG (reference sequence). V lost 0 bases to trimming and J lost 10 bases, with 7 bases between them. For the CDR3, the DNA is TGTGCCTGGAGTGTAGGAGAACCCCAGCATTTT. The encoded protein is CAWSVGEPQHF.

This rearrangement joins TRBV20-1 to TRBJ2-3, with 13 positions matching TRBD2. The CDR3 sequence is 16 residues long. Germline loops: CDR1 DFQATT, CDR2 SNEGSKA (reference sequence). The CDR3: CLLLAGGIVGTDTQYF. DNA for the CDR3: TGCCTGCTACTAGCGGGAGGGATTGTCGGCACAGATACGCAGTATTTT.

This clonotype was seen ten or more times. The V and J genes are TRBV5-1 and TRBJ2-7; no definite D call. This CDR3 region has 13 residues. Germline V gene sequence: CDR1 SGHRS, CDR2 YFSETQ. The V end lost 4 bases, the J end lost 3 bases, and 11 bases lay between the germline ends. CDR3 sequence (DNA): TGCGCCAGCAGCCCCCCGAACTACTACGAGCAGTACTTC. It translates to CASSPPNYYEQYF. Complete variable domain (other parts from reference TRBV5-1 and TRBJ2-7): KAGVTQTPRYLIKTRGQQVTLSCSPISGHRSVSWYQQTPGQGLQFLFEYFSETQRNKGNFPGRFSGRQFSNSRSEMNVSTLELGDSALYLCASSPPNYYEQYFGPGTRLTVT.

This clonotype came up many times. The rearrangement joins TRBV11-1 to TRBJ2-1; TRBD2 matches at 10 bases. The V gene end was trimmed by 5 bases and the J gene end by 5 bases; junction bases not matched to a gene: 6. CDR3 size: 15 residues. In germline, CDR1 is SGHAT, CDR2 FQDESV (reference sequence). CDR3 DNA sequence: TGTGCCAGCAGCCCTTGGACTAGCGGAAACAATGAGCAGTTCTTC. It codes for CASSPWTSGNNEQFF.

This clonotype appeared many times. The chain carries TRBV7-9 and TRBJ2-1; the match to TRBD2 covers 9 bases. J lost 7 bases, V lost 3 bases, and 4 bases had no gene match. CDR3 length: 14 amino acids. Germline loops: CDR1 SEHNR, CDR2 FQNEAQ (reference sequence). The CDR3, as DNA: TGTGCCAGCAGCTTGCTAGCGGGAAGTAATGAGCAGTTCTTC. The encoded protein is CASSLLAGSNEQFF.

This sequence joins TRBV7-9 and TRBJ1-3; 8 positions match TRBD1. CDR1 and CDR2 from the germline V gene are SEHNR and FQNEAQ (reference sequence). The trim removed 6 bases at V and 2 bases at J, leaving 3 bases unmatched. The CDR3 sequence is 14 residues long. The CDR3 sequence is CASRPGQAGNTIYF. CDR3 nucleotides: TGTGCCAGCAGACCGGGACAGGCTGGAAACACCATATATTTT.